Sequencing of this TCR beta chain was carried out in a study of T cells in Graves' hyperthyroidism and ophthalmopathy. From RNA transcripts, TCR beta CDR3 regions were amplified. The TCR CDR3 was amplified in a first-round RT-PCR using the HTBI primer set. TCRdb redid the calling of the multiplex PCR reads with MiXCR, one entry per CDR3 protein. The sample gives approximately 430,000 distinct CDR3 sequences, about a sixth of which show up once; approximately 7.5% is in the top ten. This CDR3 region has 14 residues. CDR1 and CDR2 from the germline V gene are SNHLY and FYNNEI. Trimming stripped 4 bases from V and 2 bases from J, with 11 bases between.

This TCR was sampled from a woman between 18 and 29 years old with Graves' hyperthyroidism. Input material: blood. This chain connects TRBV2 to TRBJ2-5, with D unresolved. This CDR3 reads CASSGDPRQETQYF. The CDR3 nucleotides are TGTGCCAGCAGTGGAGACCCCAGACAAGAGACCCAGTACTTC.